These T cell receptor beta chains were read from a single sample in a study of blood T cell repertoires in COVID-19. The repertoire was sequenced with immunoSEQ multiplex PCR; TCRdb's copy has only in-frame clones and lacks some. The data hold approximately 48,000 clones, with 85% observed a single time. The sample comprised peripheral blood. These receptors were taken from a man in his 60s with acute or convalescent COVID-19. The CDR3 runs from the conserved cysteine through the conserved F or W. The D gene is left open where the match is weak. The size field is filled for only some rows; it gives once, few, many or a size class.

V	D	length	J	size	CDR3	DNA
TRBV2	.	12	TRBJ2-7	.	CASKQDLYEQYF	TGTGCCAGCAAACAGGACCTCTACGAGCAGTACTTC
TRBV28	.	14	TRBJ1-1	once	CASSLPGHNTEAFF	TGTGCCAGCAGTTTGCCGGGACACAACACTGAAGCTTTCTTT
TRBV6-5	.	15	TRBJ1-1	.	CASSYSGRANTEAFF	TGTGCCAGCAGTTACTCGGGGAGGGCGAACACTGAAGCTTTCTTT
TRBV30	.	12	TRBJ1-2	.	CAWSPGRVYYTF	TGTGCCTGGAGCCCGGGGAGGGTGTACTACACCTTC
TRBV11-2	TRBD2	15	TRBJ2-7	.	CASSYIAGAVFEQYF	TGTGCCAGCAGCTACATAGCGGGTGCGGTTTTCGAGCAGTACTTC
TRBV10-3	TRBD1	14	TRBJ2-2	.	CASRGSGDTGELFF	TGTGCCTCCAGGGGGTCAGGAGATACCGGGGAGCTGTTTTTT
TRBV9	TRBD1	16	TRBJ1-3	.	CASSDRDRGMGNTIYF	TGTGCCAGCAGCGACCGGGACAGGGGGATGGGAAACACCATATATTTT
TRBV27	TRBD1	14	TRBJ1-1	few	CASSLRQGFTEAFF	TGTGCCAGCAGTTTAAGACAGGGATTCACTGAAGCTTTCTTT
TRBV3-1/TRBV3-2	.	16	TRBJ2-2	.	CASSARQGLVTGELFF	TGTGCCAGCAGCGCCCGACAGGGACTGGTCACCGGGGAGCTGTTTTTT
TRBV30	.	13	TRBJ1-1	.	CAWSSGGWAEAFF	TGTGCCTGGAGTTCGGGGGGCTGGGCTGAAGCTTTCTTT
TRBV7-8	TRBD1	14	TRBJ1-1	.	CASSWGQMNTEAFF	TGTGCCAGCAGCTGGGGACAGATGAACACTGAAGCTTTCTTT
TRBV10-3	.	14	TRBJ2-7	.	CAISGTGAFGEQYF	TGTGCCATCAGTGGGACGGGAGCGTTTGGCGAGCAGTACTTC
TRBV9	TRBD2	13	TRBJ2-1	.	CATSEASGHERFF	TGTGCCACTTCCGAGGCTAGCGGGCATGAGCGGTTCTTC
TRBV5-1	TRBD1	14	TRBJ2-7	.	CASSSTGTGAEQYF	TGCGCCAGCAGCTCGACCGGGACAGGGGCTGAGCAGTACTTC
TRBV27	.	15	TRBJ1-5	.	CASTPAGVPNQPQHF	TGTGCCAGCACTCCGGCGGGGGTTCCTAATCAGCCCCAGCATTTT
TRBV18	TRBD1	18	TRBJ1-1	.	CASSPPMLAGGRNTEAFF	TGTGCCAGCTCACCACCGATGCTGGCAGGGGGCCGGAACACTGAAGCTTTCTTT
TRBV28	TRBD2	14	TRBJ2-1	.	CASSFSSGRFEQFF	TGTGCCAGCAGTTTTTCTAGCGGGAGGTTTGAGCAGTTCTTC
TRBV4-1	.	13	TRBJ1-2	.	CASSAQGDYGYTF	TGCGCCAGCAGCGCTCAGGGCGACTATGGCTACACCTTC
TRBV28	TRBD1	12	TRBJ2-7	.	CASSSRGWEQYF	TGTGCCAGCAGTTCCAGGGGGTGGGAGCAGTACTTC
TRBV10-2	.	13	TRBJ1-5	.	CAIGERVRQPQHF	TGCGCCATCGGGGAGAGGGTCAGACAGCCCCAGCATTTT
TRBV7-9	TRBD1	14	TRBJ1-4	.	CASSSGQPGTKLFF	TGTGCCAGCAGCTCGGGACAGCCGGGTACGAAACTGTTTTTT
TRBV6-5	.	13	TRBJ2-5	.	CASRDGIQETQYF	TGTGCCAGCAGAGACGGGATCCAAGAGACCCAGTACTTC
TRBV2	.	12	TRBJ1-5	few	CASSEGAALEHF	TGTGCCAGCAGTGAGGGGGCAGCCCTGGAGCATTTT
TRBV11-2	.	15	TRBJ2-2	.	CASSRGDMNTGELFF	TGTGCCAGCAGCCGAGGGGACATGAACACCGGGGAGCTGTTTTTT
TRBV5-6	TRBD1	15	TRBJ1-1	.	CASSSGTGRMTEAFF	TGTGCCAGCAGCTCAGGGACAGGGAGAATGACTGAAGCTTTCTTT
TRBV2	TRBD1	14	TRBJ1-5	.	CASTETGAGQPQHF	TGTGCCAGCACCGAGACAGGGGCGGGTCAGCCCCAGCATTTT
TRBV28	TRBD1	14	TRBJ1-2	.	CASKRQGAGYGYTF	TGTGCCAGCAAGCGACAGGGGGCAGGCTATGGCTACACCTTC
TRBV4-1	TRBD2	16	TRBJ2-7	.	CASSPRLAERAYEQYF	TGCGCCAGCAGCCCGAGACTAGCGGAAAGGGCCTACGAGCAGTACTTC
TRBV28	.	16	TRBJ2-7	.	CASSSPGTPRRYEQYF	TGTGCCAGCAGTTCACCAGGGACACCCCGGCGCTACGAGCAGTACTTC
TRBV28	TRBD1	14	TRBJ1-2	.	CASRDRVGNYGYTF	TGTGCCAGCAGGGACAGGGTTGGTAACTATGGCTACACCTTC
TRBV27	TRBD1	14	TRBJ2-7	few	CARDPGTGRHEQYF	TGTGCCAGGGACCCCGGGACAGGGCGGCACGAGCAGTACTTC
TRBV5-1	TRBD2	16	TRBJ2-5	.	CASSLVGGGLPETQYF	TGCGCCAGCAGCTTGGTAGGCGGGGGGCTTCCGGAGACCCAGTACTTC
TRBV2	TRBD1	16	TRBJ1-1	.	CASRNGQGVGTTEAFF	TGTGCCAGCAGAAACGGACAGGGAGTGGGCACGACTGAAGCTTTCTTT
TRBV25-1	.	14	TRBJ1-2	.	CASSEQTGAYGYTF	TGTGCCAGCAGTGAACAGACAGGCGCCTATGGCTACACCTTC
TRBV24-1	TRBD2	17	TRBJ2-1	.	CATSDPADTSGSGEQFF	TGTGCCACCAGTGATCCCGCGGATACTAGCGGGAGCGGTGAGCAGTTCTTC
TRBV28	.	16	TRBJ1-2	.	CASNLPGGRDIYGYTF	TGTGCCAGCAACCTTCCGGGGGGACGGGACATCTATGGCTACACCTTC
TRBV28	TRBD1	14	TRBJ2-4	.	CASSSTGEENIQYF	TGTGCCAGCAGCTCGACAGGGGAGGAAAACATTCAGTACTTC
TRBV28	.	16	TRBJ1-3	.	CASSLSQVARQNTIYF	TGTGCCAGCAGTTTATCCCAGGTTGCCCGGCAAAACACCATATATTTT
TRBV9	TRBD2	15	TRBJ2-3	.	CASSVAASGSDTQYF	TGTGCCAGCAGCGTAGCGGCTAGCGGGTCAGATACGCAGTATTTT
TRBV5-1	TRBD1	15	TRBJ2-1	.	CASAPGDSSYNEQFF	TGCGCCAGCGCGCCAGGGGACAGCTCCTACAATGAGCAGTTCTTC
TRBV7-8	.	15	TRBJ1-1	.	CASSLDPQGNTEAFF	TGTGCCAGCAGCCTAGACCCCCAGGGGAACACTGAAGCTTTCTTT
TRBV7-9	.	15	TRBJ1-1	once	CASSLWDTLGTEAFF	TGTGCCAGCAGCCTTTGGGACACTCTGGGCACTGAAGCTTTCTTT
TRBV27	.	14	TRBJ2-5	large	CASSLSSGFETQYF	TGTGCCAGCAGTTTATCGTCGGGGTTCGAGACCCAGTACTTC
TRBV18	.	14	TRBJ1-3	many	CASSLDAAGNTIYF	TGTGCCAGCTCACTTGATGCTGCGGGAAACACCATATATTTT